The next 24 T cell receptor beta chains were all read from a single sample in a study of CD8+ T cells in alopecia areata. Following extraction, RNA underwent reverse transcription to cDNA, which served as the sequencing template. Sequenced by immunoSEQ multiplex PCR; TCRdb stores in-frame clones only, minus some. This table has fewer than 150,000 clones, about 61% appearing once. The treatment denotes: oral pan-JAK inhibitor, 5-10 mg twice daily. Sequences were derived from CD8+ T cells sorted from blood, sampled at week 4, from a patient treated with tofacitinib. Every receptor here comes from a human donor with alopecia areata.

The chain is built from TRBV27 and TRBJ2-1, with 9 positions matching TRBD2. J lost 8 bases, V lost 5 bases, and 13 bases had no gene match. This CDR3 has 16 amino acids. Germline CDR1 MNHEY, CDR2 SMNVEV (reference sequence). The DNA for the CDR3 is TGTGCCAGCAGTGAGACTAGCGGATCTTTCCGTGATGAGCAGTTCTTC. Protein: CASSETSGSFRDEQFF.

V and J are TRBV7-9 and TRBJ2-3; 7 bases are a match to TRBD1. The CDR3 length is 15 residues. Trimming removed 4 bases from V and 3 bases from J; junction bases left unmatched: 7. In germline, CDR1 is SEHNR, CDR2 FQNEAQ (reference sequence). CDR3 residues: CASSSTGNLTDTQYF. In DNA form, the CDR3 reads TGTGCCAGCAGCTCGACAGGGAATTTGACAGATACGCAGTATTTT.

The chain uses TRBV9 and TRBJ1-2; 10 nucleotides align to TRBD1. This CDR3 is built from 15 residues. V dropped 3 bases and J dropped 6; count of bases not matched to a gene: 8. From germline, CDR1 is SGDLS and CDR2 YYNGEE. For the CDR3, the DNA is TGTGCCAGCAGCGCAATGACAGGGGGCAAGGATGGCTACACCTTC. Translating gives CASSAMTGGKDGYTF.

This clone was picked up a small number of times. The chain uses TRBV2 and TRBJ2-2; the D is unclear. Germline V lookup: CDR1 SNHLY, CDR2 FYNNEI. Trimming took off 5 bases at V and 0 bases at J, with 10 bases between the two ends. The CDR3 extends over 15 amino acids. The CDR3 DNA sequence: TGTGCCAGCAGTTATAGACACCCGAACACCGGGGAGCTGTTTTTT. It is translated as CASSYRHPNTGELFF. The full variable domain, rest sourced from reference TRBV2 and TRBJ2-2, is EPEVTQTPSHQVTQMGQEVILRCVPISNHLYFYWYRQILGQKVEFLVSFYNNEISEKSEIFDDQFSVERPDGSNFTLKIRSTKLEDSAMYFCASSYRHPNTGELFFGEGSRLTVL.

Remarks on this clone: No DNA is shown, since the ends of the CDR3 on it are uncertain; the CDR3 is the one TCRdb lists. The V and J genes are TRBV29-1 and TRBJ1-1. Germline V CDR1 and CDR2: SQVTM, ANQGSEA. The CDR3 is 12 residues long, ends included. CDR3 residues: CSVGVGTPEVFF.

The CDR3 loop reads CSVTGPNTGELFF. CDR3 DNA: TGCAGCGTTACTGGGCCGAACACCGGGGAGCTGTTTTTT. The J gene is TRBJ2-2, the V gene TRBV29-1, with unresolved D. Per germline, CDR1 SQVTM and CDR2 ANQGSEA. This CDR3 is 13 amino acids long. The V end was cut by 5 bases, the J end by 0 bases, with 7 bases between.

This rearrangement joins TRBV7-8 to TRBJ2-5, with 7 bases lining up with TRBD1. Per germline, CDR1 SGHVS and CDR2 FQNEAQ. This CDR3 region has 15 residues. V shed 4 bases and J 4 bases; nucleotides not matched to a gene: 9. CDR3 region: CASSSAGTALETQYF. The CDR3 DNA sequence: TGTGCCAGCAGCTCGGCCGGGACAGCTCTAGAGACCCAGTACTTC.

CDR3 loop: CAWSVRTGNLYEQYF. CDR3 nucleotide sequence: TGTGCCTGGAGTGTACGGACAGGGAACCTCTACGAGCAGTACTTC. This chain links TRBV30 with TRBJ2-7, with TRBD1 identical over 8 bases. J gave up 3 bases and V 0 bases, and 7 bases lay outside the gene matches. The CDR3 is made up of 15 amino acids. Germline CDR1 is GTSNPN and CDR2 is SVGIG (reference sequence).

The chain is built from TRBV30 and TRBJ2-1, with unresolved D. This CDR3 is built from 12 residues. CDR1 GTSNPN and CDR2 SVGIG come from the germline V gene (reference sequence). Trimming left V 0 bases short and J 7 bases short, with 7 bases between. The CDR3 coding sequence is TGTGCCTGGAGTGTACTAACGAATGAGCAGTTCTTC. This gives the protein CAWSVLTNEQFF. Filled out from reference TRBV30 and TRBJ2-1, the complete variable domain reads SQTIHQWPATLVQPVGSPLSLECTVEGTSNPNLYWYRQAAGRGLQLLFYSVGIGQISSEVPQNLSASRPQDRQFILSSKKLLLSDSGFYLCAWSVLTNEQFFGPGTRLTVL.

The CDR3 here is CAWSGLAGASGETQYF. The CDR3 DNA reads TGTGCCTGGAGTGGACTAGCGGGGGCTTCGGGGGAGACCCAGTACTTC. The V call is TRBV30, the J call TRBJ2-5; 12 positions agree with TRBD2. Germline values: CDR1 GTSNPN, CDR2 SVGIG (reference sequence). The CDR3 length is 16 residues. Losses at the gene ends were 1 base for V and 5 bases for J; bases not matched to a gene: 8.

This clone has a handful of counts. This chain uses TRBV30 with TRBJ1-3; no clear D. V lost 4 bases, J lost 7 bases, and 8 bases lay in between. Germline V gene data show CDR1 as GTSNPN and CDR2 as SVGIG (reference sequence). This CDR3 is built from 11 residues. Here the CDR3 DNA reads TGTGCCTGGACACCGGGGAACACCATATATTTT. It translates to CAWTPGNTIYF.

This clone was seen only once. The V call is TRBV29-1, the J call TRBJ2-1; 15 bases map to TRBD2. The V gene end was trimmed by 4 bases and the J gene end by 0 bases; junction bases not matched to a gene: 4. The CDR3 is made up of 17 amino acids. Germline V gene lookup returns CDR1 SQVTM and CDR2 ANQGSEA. The CDR3 loop reads CSVGGLAGGSSYNEQFF. Written as DNA, the CDR3 is TGCAGCGTTGGAGGACTAGCGGGGGGGAGCTCCTACAATGAGCAGTTCTTC.

Of note for this clone: Distinct nucleotide sequences in the sample also encode this CDR3. The genes are TRBV19 and TRBJ2-7, with 13 bases lining up with TRBD2. Per germline, CDR1 LNHDA and CDR2 SQIVND (reference sequence). The CDR3 is 15 amino acids. V shed 6 bases, J shed 2 bases, and the junction held 4 bases outside the gene matches. Here the CDR3 reads CASSPGTSGTYEQYF. CDR3 sequence (DNA): TGTGCCAGTAGCCCCGGGACTAGCGGGACCTACGAGCAGTACTTC.

The sample holds a few counts of this clone. The chain couples TRBV29-1 to TRBJ2-5, with D perhaps TRBD1 (5 bases). The V gene lost 3 bases and the J gene lost 3 bases, with 8 bases spanning the gap. This CDR3 contains 12 residues. Germline CDR1 is SQVTM and CDR2 is ANQGSEA. The CDR3 nucleotides are TGCAGCGTTGACCCCAGGGAAGAGACCCAGTACTTC. Encoded protein: CSVDPREETQYF. Full variable domain (rest looked up from reference TRBV29-1 and TRBJ2-5): SAVISQKPSRDICQRGTSLTIQCQVDSQVTMMFWYRQQPGQSLTLIATANQGSEATYESGFVIDKFPISRPNLTFSTLTVSNMSPEDSSIYLCSVDPREETQYFGPGTRLLVL.

The J gene is TRBJ2-7, the V gene TRBV30; unclear D gene. Germline-derived CDR1 and CDR2 are GTSNPN and SVGIG (reference sequence). The CDR3 runs 11 residues. V was shortened by 4 bases and J by 3 bases, with 7 bases between the two germline ends. CDR3 nucleotides: TGTGCCTGGAAAGCTGGCTACGAGCAGTACTTC. Protein: CAWKAGYEQYF.

The table lists this clone with a few counts. This sequence joins TRBV29-1 and TRBJ2-7; possibly TRBD2 for D (7 bases). The CDR3 is 13 residues long. CDR1 is SQVTM, CDR2 ANQGSEA, per germline. V shed 6 bases and J shed 0 bases, with 12 bases lying between them. In nucleotides, the CDR3 is TGCAGCGTGTCGAGGGGGGGCTCCTACGAGCAGTACTTC. Protein product: CSVSRGGSYEQYF.

This clone turned up a few times. The chain links TRBV23-1 to TRBJ2-6; the D is unclear. TRBV23-1 is sorted into the ORF group, with uncertain function. The CDR3 extends over 19 amino acids. Trimming stripped 0 bases from V and 2 bases from J, with 17 bases between. In DNA form, the CDR3 reads TGCGCCAGCAGTCAATCGGGCCCGGGCCACATAGCTGGGGCCAACGTCCTGACTTTC. Translated: CASSQSGPGHIAGANVLTF.

The chain employs TRBV29-1 and TRBJ1-4; 10 bases align to TRBD1. Germline V lookup: CDR1 SQVTM, CDR2 ANQGSEA. The CDR3 loop spans 16 amino acids. Trimming cost V 1 base and J 5 bases; bases outside gene matches: 7. This CDR3 reads CSVEGTGGIGNEKLFF. For the CDR3, the DNA is TGCAGCGTTGAAGGGACAGGGGGAATCGGCAATGAAAAACTGTTTTTT.

V is TRBV30 and J is TRBJ2-7; D gene ambiguous. The CDR3 sequence is 12 residues long. The V gene lost 2 bases and the J gene lost 3 bases, with 8 bases spanning the gap. Germline values: CDR1 GTSNPN, CDR2 SVGIG (reference sequence). The DNA of the CDR3 is TGTGCCTGGAGTATAGGGTACTACGAGCAGTACTTC. Translated, it gives CAWSIGYYEQYF.

This clone was detected a few times. The rearrangement uses TRBV9 and TRBJ1-1, with D maybe TRBD1 (5 bases). V was cut by 4 bases and J by 1 base, with 14 bases left in between. This CDR3 is built from 15 residues. Germline V gene lookup returns CDR1 SGDLS and CDR2 YYNGEE. The CDR3 DNA follows: TGTGCCAGCAGCCTCTCCCCAGGGTCGAACACTGAAGCTTTCTTT. Its translation is CASSLSPGSNTEAFF.

This chain joins TRBV4-2 and TRBJ2-5; D uncertain. This CDR3 region has 12 residues. The germline V and J ends were trimmed by 3 bases and 5 bases, with 7 bases remaining between them. CDR1 LGHNA and CDR2 YNFKEQ come from the germline V gene. CDR3 in amino acids: CASSQGIETQYF. CDR3 bases: TGTGCCAGCAGCCAGGGAATCGAGACCCAGTACTTC.

This clone turned up a few times. The rearrangement uses TRBV29-1 and TRBJ1-1; the D is unclear. Between the trimmed V and J ends, which lost 3 bases and 3 bases, there was a span of 8 bases. The CDR3 has 12 residues. Germline CDR1 is SQVTM and CDR2 is ANQGSEA. The DNA for the CDR3 is TGCAGCGTTGAGAGGGATGACACTGAAGCTTTCTTT. This sequence encodes CSVERDDTEAFF.

The chain carries TRBV7-6 and TRBJ2-5, with D perhaps matching TRBD1 (6 bases). The J call may be wrong; the DNA end is better matched by TRBJ2-7. The CDR3 length is 15 residues. Germline V lookup: CDR1 SGHVS, CDR2 FNYEAQ. The CDR3 bases are TGTGCCAGCAGCCCAACCACTTCAGGGGACTACGAGCAGTACTTC. Residues: CASSPTTSGDYEQYF.

The chain employs TRBV27 and TRBJ1-5; no clear D. Germline V lookup: CDR1 MNHEY, CDR2 SMNVEV (reference sequence). V lost 5 bases, J lost 5 bases, and 16 bases lay in between. The CDR3 contains 15 residues. CDR3 in amino acids: CASSHRPGGDQPQHF. The CDR3 bases are TGTGCCAGCAGTCATCGACCGGGCGGAGATCAGCCCCAGCATTTT.